A single sample gave rise to the 20 T cell receptor beta chains below, sequenced in a study of blood T cell repertoires in COVID-19. Generated by immunoSEQ multiplex PCR, the TCRdb table keeps only in-frame clones and is missing some. Seen here are 84,000 or so clones, about four fifths observed once, and the top ten hold 1.2%. The sequencing sample was made of peripheral blood. The receptors derive from a woman of 80 years or more with acute or convalescent COVID-19.

V usage is TRBV19 and J usage is TRBJ2-3; 8 positions match TRBD1. The CDR3 loop spans 15 amino acids. V shed 5 bases and J 4 bases; nucleotides not matched to a gene: 8. The germline V gene has CDR1 LNHDA and CDR2 SQIVND (reference sequence). The CDR3 spells CASSPGGTFADTQYF. The CDR3 DNA is TGTGCCAGTAGTCCAGGGGGCACCTTCGCAGATACGCAGTATTTT.

Of note for this clone: The junction and the germline gene differ at one end; a read error may be behind it. The chain joins TRBV28 to TRBJ2-7, with a possible D match to TRBD2 (6 bases). CDR3 size: 11 residues. Germline V gene sequence: CDR1 MDHEN, CDR2 SYDVKM. CDR3 region: CAWGDSYEQYF. The DNA for the CDR3 is TGCGCCTGGGGGGACTCCTACGAGCAGTACTTC.

V and J are TRBV6-5 and TRBJ1-2; the D gene is possibly TRBD1 (6 bases). The CDR3 extends over 13 amino acids. Between the trimmed V and J ends, which lost 7 bases and 3 bases, there was a span of 12 bases. Germline V gene sequence: CDR1 MNHEY, CDR2 SVGAGI. The CDR3 nucleotides read TGTGCCAGCACACAGGGATCCTACTATGGCTACACCTTC. Protein sequence: CASTQGSYYGYTF.

The chain has TRBV28 and TRBJ2-1, with 9 bases that match TRBD1. The CDR3 is made up of 15 amino acids. J was trimmed by 4 bases and V by 10 bases; bases with no gene match: 11. Per the germline V gene, CDR1 is MDHEN and CDR2 is SYDVKM. CDR3 nucleotides: TGTGCCACCTGGGAACCGGGACAGGGTTACAATGAGCAGTTCTTC. It yields the protein CATWEPGQGYNEQFF.

The V call is TRBV18, the J call TRBJ1-5; D possibly corresponds to TRBD1 (6 bases). Germline CDR1 reads KGHSH; CDR2 reads LQKENI. The CDR3 length is 14 residues. V lost 5 bases and J lost 7, with 15 bases in between. The CDR3 nucleotides are TGTGCCAGCTCATCCACAGGGCTGAGACAGCCCCAGCATTTT. Protein sequence: CASSSTGLRQPQHF.

The chain is built from TRBV6-5 and TRBJ2-1; D unclear. V dropped 6 bases and J dropped 2 bases, with 8 bases sitting between them. Germline CDR1 and CDR2: MNHEY and SVGAGI. The length of the CDR3 is 13 residues. The CDR3 nucleotides are TGTGCCAGCAGGGTTGGAGCCTACAATGAGCAGTTCTTC. Protein: CASRVGAYNEQFF.

The chain combines TRBV5-1 with TRBJ1-3, with 9 bases identical to TRBD1. The trim removed 3 bases at V and 1 base at J, leaving 2 bases unmatched. Germline CDR1 SGHRS, CDR2 YFSETQ. The CDR3 extends over 15 amino acids. This CDR3 is CASSSDRGSGNTIYF. The CDR3 DNA follows: TGCGCCAGCAGCTCTGACAGGGGGTCTGGAAACACCATATATTTT.

The V call is TRBV9, the J call TRBJ1-3; D unresolved. The germline V and J ends were trimmed by 0 bases and 4 bases, with 11 bases remaining between them. The CDR3 covers 15 residues. Germline-derived CDR1 and CDR2 are SGDLS and YYNGEE. CDR3 loop: CASSVAGNPGNTIYF. The CDR3 bases are TGTGCCAGCAGCGTAGCCGGGAACCCGGGAAACACCATATATTTT.

The chain joins TRBV24-1 to TRBJ1-1, with D maybe TRBD1 (6 bases). CDR1 and CDR2 (germline): KGHDR, SFDVKD. The CDR3 is made up of 14 amino acids. Trimming removed 8 bases from V and 0 bases from J, with 12 bases in between. This CDR3 reads CATTLDSLNTEAFF. For the CDR3, the DNA is TGTGCCACCACCTTGGACAGTTTGAACACTGAAGCTTTCTTT.

A single count supports this clone. V usage is TRBV11-2 and J usage is TRBJ2-7, with D maybe TRBD2 (5 bases). The CDR3 runs 17 residues. Germline loops: CDR1 SGHAT, CDR2 FQNNGV. V was cut by 2 bases and J by 0 bases, with 17 bases left in between. Here the CDR3 reads CASSLTILPGTSYEQYF. CDR3 sequence (DNA): TGTGCCAGCAGCTTAACCATCCTTCCGGGAACCTCCTACGAGCAGTACTTC. Complete variable domain (other parts from reference TRBV11-2 and TRBJ2-7): EAGVAQSPRYKIIEKRQSVAFWCNPISGHATLYWYQQILGQGPKLLIQFQNNGVVDDSQLPKDRFSAERLKGVDSTLKIQPAKLEDSAVYLCASSLTILPGTSYEQYFGPGTRLTVT.

The chain is built from TRBV19 and TRBJ1-5; perhaps TRBD1 as D (6 bases). Trimming shortened V by 4 bases and J by 2 bases, and 9 bases separated the two germline ends. From germline, CDR1 is LNHDA and CDR2 SQIVND (reference sequence). The CDR3 consists of 14 residues. The CDR3 sequence is CASSRGHGNQPQHF. The CDR3 DNA follows: TGTGCCAGTAGTAGGGGGCATGGCAATCAGCCCCAGCATTTT.

The J gene is TRBJ2-7, the V gene TRBV7-8; 12 nucleotides align to TRBD2. V shed 5 bases and J 2 bases; nucleotides not matched to a gene: 7. The germline V gene encodes CDR1 SGHVS and CDR2 FQNEAQ. CDR3 length: 16 residues. The CDR3 here is CASSDYASGGAYEQYF. The CDR3 region has the DNA TGTGCCAGCAGCGACTATGCTAGCGGGGGGGCCTACGAGCAGTACTTC.

This chain joins TRBV7-2 and TRBJ2-1, with 7 bases that match TRBD2. The J segment lost 3 bases and the V segment lost 4 bases, leaving 6 bases of the junction unmatched. The germline V gene encodes CDR1 SGHTA and CDR2 FQGNSA. This CDR3 contains 15 residues. This CDR3 reads CASSSLAVLYNEQFF. CDR3 DNA sequence: TGTGCCAGCAGCTCGCTAGCGGTCCTCTACAATGAGCAGTTCTTC.

This clone is a singleton in its sample. The gene calls are TRBV5-1 and TRBJ1-1; D is uncertain. The germline V and J ends were trimmed by 3 bases and 2 bases, with 11 bases remaining between them. Germline-derived CDR1 and CDR2 are SGHRS and YFSETQ. This CDR3 is built from 14 residues. The CDR3 loop is CASSSIDFNTEAFF. The CDR3 nucleotides are TGCGCCAGCAGCTCCATAGACTTTAACACTGAAGCTTTCTTT.

In its sample, this clone was seen a few times. V is TRBV6-2 or TRBV6-3 and J is TRBJ2-2; 8 positions agree with TRBD1. CDR1 and CDR2 from the germline V gene are MNHEY and SVGEGT. V shed 6 bases and J 1 base; nucleotides not matched to a gene: 7. The CDR3 consists of 16 residues. In nucleotides, the CDR3 is TGTGCCAGCAGCCGACAGGGGATATTGAACACCGGGGAGCTGTTTTTT. The encoded protein is CASSRQGILNTGELFF.

The chain is built from TRBV5-1 and TRBJ2-2; 7 nucleotides align to TRBD1. J was trimmed by 6 bases and V by 5 bases; bases with no gene match: 13. Germline V gives CDR1 SGHRS, CDR2 YFSETQ. The length of the CDR3 is 16 residues. DNA of the CDR3: TGCGCCAGCAGTTCCAGGGGGAATGTTTTCCCCGGGGAGCTGTTTTTT. This encodes CASSSRGNVFPGELFF.

This chain uses TRBV6-2 or TRBV6-3 with TRBJ2-5; D not resolved. From germline, CDR1 is MNHEY and CDR2 SVGEGT. The CDR3 runs 12 residues. V lost 5 bases and J lost 4, with 8 bases in between. This chain's CDR3 is CASSGSSETQYF. The CDR3 nucleotides are TGTGCCAGCAGTGGCTCATCAGAGACCCAGTACTTC.

This chain connects TRBV25-1 to TRBJ2-6; 8 bases line up with TRBD1. Germline-derived CDR1 and CDR2 are MGHDK and SYGVNS. The CDR3 consists of 16 residues. J was trimmed by 2 bases and V by 3 bases; bases with no gene match: 3. The DNA for the CDR3 is TGTGCCAGCAGTGATCCAGGGGGCCCTGGGGCCAACGTCCTGACTTTC. Residues: CASSDPGGPGANVLTF. The full variable domain, rest sourced from reference TRBV25-1 and TRBJ2-6, is EADIYQTPRYLVIGTGKKITLECSQTMGHDKMYWYQQDPGMELHLIHYSYGVNSTEKGDLSSESTVSRIRTEHFPLTLESARPSHTSQYLCASSDPGGPGANVLTFGAGSRLTVL.

The chain has TRBV6-1 and TRBJ1-4, with a weak D call TRBD1 (6 bases). V lost 0 bases and J lost 8, with 16 bases in between. The CDR3 has 16 amino acids. From germline, CDR1 is MNHNS and CDR2 SASEGT. Here the CDR3 reads CASSEANRVGREKLFF. Written as DNA, the CDR3 is TGTGCCAGCAGTGAAGCGAACAGGGTGGGGCGAGAAAAACTGTTTTTT.

The chain carries TRBV29-1 and TRBJ1-2, with a tentative D call TRBD1 (5 bases). The CDR3 has 14 residues. V dropped 2 bases and J dropped 2 bases, with 12 bases sitting between them. The V gene's germline CDR1 is SQVTM and CDR2 ANQGSEA. CDR3 DNA: TGCAGCGTTGAAATTGGGGGGGTAAACTATGGCTACACCTTC. Protein sequence: CSVEIGGVNYGYTF.